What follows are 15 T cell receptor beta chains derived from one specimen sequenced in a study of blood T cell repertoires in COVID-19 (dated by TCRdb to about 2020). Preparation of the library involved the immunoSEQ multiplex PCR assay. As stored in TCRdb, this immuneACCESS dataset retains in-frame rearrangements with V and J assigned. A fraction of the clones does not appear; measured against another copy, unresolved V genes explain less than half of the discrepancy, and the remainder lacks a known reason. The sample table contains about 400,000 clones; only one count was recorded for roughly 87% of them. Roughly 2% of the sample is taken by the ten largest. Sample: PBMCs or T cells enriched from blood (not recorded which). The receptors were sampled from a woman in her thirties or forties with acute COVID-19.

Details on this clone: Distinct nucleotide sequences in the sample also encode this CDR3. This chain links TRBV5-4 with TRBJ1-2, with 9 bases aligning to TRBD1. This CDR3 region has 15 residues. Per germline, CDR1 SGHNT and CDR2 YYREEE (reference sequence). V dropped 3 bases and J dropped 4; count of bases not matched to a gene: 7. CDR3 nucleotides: TGTGCCAGCAGCTCCCCTGGACAGGGGAGCTATGGCTACACCTTC. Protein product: CASSSPGQGSYGYTF.

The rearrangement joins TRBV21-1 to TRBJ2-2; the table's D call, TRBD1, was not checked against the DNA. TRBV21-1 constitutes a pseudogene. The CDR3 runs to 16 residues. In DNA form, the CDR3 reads TGTGCCAGCAGCGGACAGGGGGTGTCGGGCACCGGGGAGCTGTTTTTT. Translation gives CASSGQGVSGTGELFF.

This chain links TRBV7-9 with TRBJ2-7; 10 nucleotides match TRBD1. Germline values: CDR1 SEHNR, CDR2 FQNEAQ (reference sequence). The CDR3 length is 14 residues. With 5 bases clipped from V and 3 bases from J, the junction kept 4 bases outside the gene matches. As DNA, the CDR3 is TGTGCCAGCAGCCTCGACAGGGGGCACTACGAGCAGTACTTC. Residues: CASSLDRGHYEQYF.

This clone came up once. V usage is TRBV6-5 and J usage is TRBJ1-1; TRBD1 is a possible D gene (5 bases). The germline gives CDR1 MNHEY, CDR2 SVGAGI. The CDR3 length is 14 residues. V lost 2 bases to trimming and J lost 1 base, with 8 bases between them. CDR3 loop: CASSYGQPNTEAFF. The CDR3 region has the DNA TGTGCCAGCAGTTACGGACAACCGAACACTGAAGCTTTCTTT.

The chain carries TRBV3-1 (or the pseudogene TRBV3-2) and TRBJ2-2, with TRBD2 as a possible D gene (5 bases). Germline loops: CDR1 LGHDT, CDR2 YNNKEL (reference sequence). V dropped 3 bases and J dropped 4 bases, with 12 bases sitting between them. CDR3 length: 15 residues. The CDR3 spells CASSHLGVGTGELFF. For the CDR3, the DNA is TGTGCCAGCAGCCATTTGGGAGTGGGCACCGGGGAGCTGTTTTTT.

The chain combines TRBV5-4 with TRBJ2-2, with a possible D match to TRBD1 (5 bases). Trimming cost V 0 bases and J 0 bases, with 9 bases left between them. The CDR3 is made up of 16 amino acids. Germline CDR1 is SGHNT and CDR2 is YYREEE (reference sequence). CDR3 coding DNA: TGTGCCAGCAGCTTGGAGGGGATTCCGAACACCGGGGAGCTGTTTTTT. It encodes CASSLEGIPNTGELFF.

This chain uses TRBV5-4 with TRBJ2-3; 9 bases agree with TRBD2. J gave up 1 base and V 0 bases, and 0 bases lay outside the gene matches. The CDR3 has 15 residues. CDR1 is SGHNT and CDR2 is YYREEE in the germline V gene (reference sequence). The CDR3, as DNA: TGTGCCAGCAGCTTGGAGCGGGGGGGCACAGATACGCAGTATTTT. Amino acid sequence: CASSLERGGTDTQYF.

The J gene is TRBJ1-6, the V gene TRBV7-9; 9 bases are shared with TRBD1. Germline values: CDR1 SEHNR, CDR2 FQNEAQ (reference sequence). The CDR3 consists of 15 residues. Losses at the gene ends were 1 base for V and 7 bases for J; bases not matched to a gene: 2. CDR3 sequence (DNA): TGTGCCAGCAGCTTAGGACAGGGGGAGAATTCACCCCTCCACTTT. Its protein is CASSLGQGENSPLHF. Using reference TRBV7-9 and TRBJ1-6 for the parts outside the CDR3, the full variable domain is DTGVSQNPRHKITKRGQNVTFRCDPISEHNRLYWYRQTLGQGPEFLTYFQNEAQLEKSRLLSDRFSAERPKGSFSTLEIQRTEQGDSAMYLCASSLGQGENSPLHFGNGTRLTVT.

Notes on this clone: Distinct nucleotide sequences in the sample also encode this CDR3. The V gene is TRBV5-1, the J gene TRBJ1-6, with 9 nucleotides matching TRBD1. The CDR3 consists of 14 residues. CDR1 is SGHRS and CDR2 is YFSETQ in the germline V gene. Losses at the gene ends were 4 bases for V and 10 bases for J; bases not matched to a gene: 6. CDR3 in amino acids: CASSAGTGNSPLHF. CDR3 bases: TGCGCCAGCAGCGCCGGGACAGGGAACTCACCCCTCCACTTT. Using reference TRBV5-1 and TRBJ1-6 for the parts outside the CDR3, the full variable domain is KAGVTQTPRYLIKTRGQQVTLSCSPISGHRSVSWYQQTPGQGLQFLFEYFSETQRNKGNFPGRFSGRQFSNSRSEMNVSTLELGDSALYLCASSAGTGNSPLHFGNGTRLTVT.

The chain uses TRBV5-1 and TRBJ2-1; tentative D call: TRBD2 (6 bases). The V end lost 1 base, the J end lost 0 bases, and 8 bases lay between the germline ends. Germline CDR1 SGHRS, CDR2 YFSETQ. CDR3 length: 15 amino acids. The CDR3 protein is CASSLLGGSYNEQFF. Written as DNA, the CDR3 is TGCGCCAGCAGCTTGCTCGGGGGCTCCTACAATGAGCAGTTCTTC.

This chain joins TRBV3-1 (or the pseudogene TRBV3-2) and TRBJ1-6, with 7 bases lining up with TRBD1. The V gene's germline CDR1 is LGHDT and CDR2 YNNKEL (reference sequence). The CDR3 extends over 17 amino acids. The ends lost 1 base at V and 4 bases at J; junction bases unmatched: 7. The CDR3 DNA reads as TGTGCCAGCAGCCAAGGCGACAACAGGGGATATAATTCACCCCTCCACTTT. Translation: CASSQGDNRGYNSPLHF.

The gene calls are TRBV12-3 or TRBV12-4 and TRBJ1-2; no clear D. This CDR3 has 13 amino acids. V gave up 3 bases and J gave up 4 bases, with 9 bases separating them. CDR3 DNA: TGTGCCAGCAGTTTTGCGGGTCTCTATGGCTACACCTTC. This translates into CASSFAGLYGYTF.

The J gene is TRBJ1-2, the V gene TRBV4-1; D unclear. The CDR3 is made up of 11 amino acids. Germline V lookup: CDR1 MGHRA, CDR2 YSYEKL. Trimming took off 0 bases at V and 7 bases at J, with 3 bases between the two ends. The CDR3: CASSQDVGYTF. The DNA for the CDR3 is TGCGCCAGCAGCCAAGACGTTGGCTACACCTTC.

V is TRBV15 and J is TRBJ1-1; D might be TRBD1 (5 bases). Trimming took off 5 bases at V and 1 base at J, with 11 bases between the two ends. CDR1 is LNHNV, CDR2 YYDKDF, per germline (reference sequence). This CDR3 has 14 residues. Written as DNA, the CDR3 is TGTGCCACCAGCCCATACACAGGGAACACTGAAGCTTTCTTT. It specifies CATSPYTGNTEAFF.

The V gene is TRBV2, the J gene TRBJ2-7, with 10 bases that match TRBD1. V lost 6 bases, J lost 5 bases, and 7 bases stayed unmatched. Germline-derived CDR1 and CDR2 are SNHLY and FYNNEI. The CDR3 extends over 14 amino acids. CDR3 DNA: TGTGCCAGCAGGAGGGGACAGGGGATCAACGAGCAGTACTTC. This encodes CASRRGQGINEQYF.